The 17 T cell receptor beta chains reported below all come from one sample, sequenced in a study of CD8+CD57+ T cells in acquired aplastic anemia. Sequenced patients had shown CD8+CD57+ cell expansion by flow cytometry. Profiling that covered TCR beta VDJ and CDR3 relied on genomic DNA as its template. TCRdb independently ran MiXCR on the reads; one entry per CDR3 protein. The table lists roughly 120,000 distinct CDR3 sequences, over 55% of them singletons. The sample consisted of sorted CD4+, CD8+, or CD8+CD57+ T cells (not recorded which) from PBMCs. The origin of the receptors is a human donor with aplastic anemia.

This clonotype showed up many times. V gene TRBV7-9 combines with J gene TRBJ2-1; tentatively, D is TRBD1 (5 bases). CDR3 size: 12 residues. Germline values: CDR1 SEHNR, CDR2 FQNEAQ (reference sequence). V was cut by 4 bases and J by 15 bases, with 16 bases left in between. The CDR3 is CASSSTGAGGFF. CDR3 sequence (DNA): TGTGCCAGCAGCTCTACAGGCGCCGGTGGGTTCTTC.

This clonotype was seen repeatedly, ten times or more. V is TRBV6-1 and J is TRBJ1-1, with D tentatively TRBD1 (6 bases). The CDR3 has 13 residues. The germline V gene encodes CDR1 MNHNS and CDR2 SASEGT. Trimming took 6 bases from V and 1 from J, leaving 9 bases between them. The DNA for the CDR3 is TGTGCCAGCAGGGACAGCTGGAACACTGAAGCTTTCTTT. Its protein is CASRDSWNTEAFF.

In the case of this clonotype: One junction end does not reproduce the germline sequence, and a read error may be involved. The CDR3 DNA is TGTGCTAGCAGCTTAGCTCCAGGAGGTAATGAGCAGTTCTTC. It is translated as CASSLAPGGNEQFF. J is TRBJ2-1 and V is TRBV7-7; possibly TRBD2 for D (5 bases). Looked up from germline, CDR1 is SSHAT and CDR2 is FNYEAQ (reference sequence). The CDR3 consists of 14 residues. The full variable domain, with the rest looked up from reference TRBV7-7 and TRBJ2-1, is GAGVSQSPRYKVTKRGQDVTLRCDPISSHATLYWYQQALGQGPEFLTYFNYEAQPDKSGLPSDRFSAERPEGSISTLTIQRTEQRDSAMYRCASSLAPGGNEQFFGPGTRLTVL.

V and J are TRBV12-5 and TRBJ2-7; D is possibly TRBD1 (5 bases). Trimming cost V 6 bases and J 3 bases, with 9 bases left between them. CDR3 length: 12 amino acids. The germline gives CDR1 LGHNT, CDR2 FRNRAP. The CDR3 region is CASGPTVYEQYF. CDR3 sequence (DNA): TGTGCTAGTGGCCCGACAGTCTACGAGCAGTACTTC.

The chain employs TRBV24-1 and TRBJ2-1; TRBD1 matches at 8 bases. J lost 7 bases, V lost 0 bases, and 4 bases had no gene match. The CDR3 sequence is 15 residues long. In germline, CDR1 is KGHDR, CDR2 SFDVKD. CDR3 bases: TGTGCCACCAGTGATTTGACAGGGGGTGGTAATGAGCAGTTCTTC. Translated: CATSDLTGGGNEQFF.

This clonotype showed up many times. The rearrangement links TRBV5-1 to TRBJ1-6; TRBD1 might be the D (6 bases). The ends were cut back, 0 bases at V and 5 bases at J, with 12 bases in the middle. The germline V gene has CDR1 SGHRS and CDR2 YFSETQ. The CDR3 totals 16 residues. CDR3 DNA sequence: TGCGCCAGCAGCTTGGGCGGGACACAAAATAATTCACCCCTCCACTTT. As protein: CASSLGGTQNNSPLHF.

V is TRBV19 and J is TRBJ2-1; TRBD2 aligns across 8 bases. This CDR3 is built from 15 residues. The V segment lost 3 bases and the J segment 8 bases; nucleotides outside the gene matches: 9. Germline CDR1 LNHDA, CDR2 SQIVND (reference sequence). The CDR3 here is CASSIPRAGAYEQFF. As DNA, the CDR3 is TGTGCCAGTAGTATTCCTCGAGCGGGGGCCTATGAGCAGTTCTTC.

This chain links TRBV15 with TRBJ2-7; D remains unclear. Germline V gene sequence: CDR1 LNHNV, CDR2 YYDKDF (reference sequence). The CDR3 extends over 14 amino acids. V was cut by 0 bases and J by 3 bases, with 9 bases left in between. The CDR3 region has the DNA TGTGCCACCAGCAGAGAGTATGGTTTCTACGAGCAGTACTTC. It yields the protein CATSREYGFYEQYF.

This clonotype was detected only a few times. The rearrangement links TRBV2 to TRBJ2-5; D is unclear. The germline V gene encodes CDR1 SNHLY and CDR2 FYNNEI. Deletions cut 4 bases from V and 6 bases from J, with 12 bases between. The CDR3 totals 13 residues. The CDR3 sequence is CASSVPNKQTQYF. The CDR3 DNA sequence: TGTGCCAGCAGTGTTCCAAATAAGCAGACCCAGTACTTC.

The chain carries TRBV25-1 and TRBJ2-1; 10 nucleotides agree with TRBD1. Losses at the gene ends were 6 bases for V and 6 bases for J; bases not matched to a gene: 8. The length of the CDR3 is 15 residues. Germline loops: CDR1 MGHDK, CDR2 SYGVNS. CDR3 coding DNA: TGTGCCAGCAGATCGGGACAGGGGATCCTCAATGAGCAGTTCTTC. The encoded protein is CASRSGQGILNEQFF.

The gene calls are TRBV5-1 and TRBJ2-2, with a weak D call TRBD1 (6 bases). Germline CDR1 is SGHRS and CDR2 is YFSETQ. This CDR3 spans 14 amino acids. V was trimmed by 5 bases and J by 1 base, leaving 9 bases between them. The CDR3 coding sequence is TGCGCCAGCAGACGACAGGAGAACACCGGGGAGCTGTTTTTT. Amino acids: CASRRQENTGELFF.

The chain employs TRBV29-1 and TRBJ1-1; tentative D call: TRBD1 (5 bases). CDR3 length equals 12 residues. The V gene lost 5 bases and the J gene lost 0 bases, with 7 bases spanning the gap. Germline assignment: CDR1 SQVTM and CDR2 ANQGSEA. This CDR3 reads CSVYRMNTEAFF. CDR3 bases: TGCAGCGTTTACAGGATGAACACTGAAGCTTTCTTT.

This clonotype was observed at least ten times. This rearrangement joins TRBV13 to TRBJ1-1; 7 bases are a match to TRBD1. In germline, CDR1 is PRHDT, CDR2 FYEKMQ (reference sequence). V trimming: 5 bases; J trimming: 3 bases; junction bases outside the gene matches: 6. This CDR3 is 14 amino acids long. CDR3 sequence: CASSINRGDTEAFF. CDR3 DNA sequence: TGTGCCAGCAGCATAAACAGGGGTGACACTGAAGCTTTCTTT.

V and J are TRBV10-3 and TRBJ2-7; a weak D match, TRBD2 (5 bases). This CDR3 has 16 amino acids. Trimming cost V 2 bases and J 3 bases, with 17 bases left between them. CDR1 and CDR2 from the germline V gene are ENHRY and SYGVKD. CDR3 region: CAISEIPGMFIYEQYF. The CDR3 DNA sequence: TGTGCCATCAGTGAGATACCGGGGATGTTCATCTACGAGCAGTACTTC.

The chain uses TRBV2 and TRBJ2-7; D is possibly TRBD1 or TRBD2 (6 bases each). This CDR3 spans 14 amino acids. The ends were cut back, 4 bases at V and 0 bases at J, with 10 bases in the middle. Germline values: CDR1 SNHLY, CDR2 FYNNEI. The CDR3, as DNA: TGTGCCAGCAGTGCGGGGGCCTCCTCCTACGAGCAGTACTTC. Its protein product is CASSAGASSYEQYF.

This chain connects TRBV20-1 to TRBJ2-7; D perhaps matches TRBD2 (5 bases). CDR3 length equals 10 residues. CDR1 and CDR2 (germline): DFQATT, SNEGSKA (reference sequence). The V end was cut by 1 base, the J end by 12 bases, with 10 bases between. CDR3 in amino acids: CSARGLAGYF. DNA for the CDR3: TGCAGTGCTAGAGGCCTAGCAGGGTACTTC.

CDR3 coding DNA: TGCAGTGCCCCAACACATGCGGGGATAAAAAATGGCTACACCTTC. As protein: CSAPTHAGIKNGYTF. This chain uses TRBV20-1 with TRBJ1-2; no definite D call. The CDR3 covers 15 residues. Germline assignment: CDR1 DFQATT and CDR2 SNEGSKA (reference sequence). Trimming left V 6 bases short and J 6 bases short, with 23 bases between.